The 9 T cell receptor beta chains reported below all come from one sample, sequenced in a study of vaccination and CD4 T cells after COVID-19. Treatment described: approximately 11-day PBMC culture with coronavirus spike peptide pools or control peptides (ViraFEST assay). Sequencing of the DNA from cultured CD4+ T cells was carried out with the Oncomine TCR Beta short-read assay. TCRdb analysed the PCR reads with MiXCR anew, one entry per CDR3 protein. The sample lists around 26,000 distinct CDR3 sequences, about 41% occurring once. No antigens are known for them. Specimen: CD4+ T cells from blood, cultured in vitro. These receptors were taken from a human donor who had recovered from COVID-19.

This clonotype was seen more than once but under ten times. The V gene is TRBV12-3 or TRBV12-4, the J gene TRBJ1-2, with 7 nucleotides matching TRBD1. Trimming cost V 6 bases and J 6 bases; bases outside gene matches: 10. There are 14 residues in the CDR3. The CDR3 DNA reads TGTGCCAGCAGCCCCTCGGACAGGCTCCATGGCTACACCTTC. This gives the protein CASSPSDRLHGYTF.

The rearrangement joins TRBV15 to TRBJ2-7, with 7 bases fitting TRBD1. CDR1 LNHNV and CDR2 YYDKDF come from the germline V gene (reference sequence). The CDR3 is made up of 15 amino acids. J gave up 4 bases and V 0 bases, and 6 bases lay outside the gene matches. The CDR3 protein is CATSRDPGQLYEQYF. The DNA of the CDR3 is TGTGCCACCAGCAGAGATCCGGGACAGCTGTACGAGCAGTACTTC. The full variable domain, with the rest looked up from reference TRBV15 and TRBJ2-7, is DAMVIQNPRYQVTQFGKPVTLSCSQTLNHNVMYWYQQKSSQAPKLLFHYYDKDFNNEADTPDNFQSRRPNTSFCFLDIRSPGLGDTAMYLCATSRDPGQLYEQYFGPGTRLTVT.

In its sample, this clonotype was seen a few times. One junction end disagrees with the germline gene, perhaps due to a read error. Written as DNA, the CDR3 is TGTGCTAGCAGCCCAGGGGAGAATCAGCCCCAGCATTTT. Translation gives CASSPGENQPQHF. This rearrangement joins TRBV7-7 to TRBJ1-5; the D gene is possibly TRBD1 (6 bases). CDR3 size: 13 residues. The germline gives CDR1 SSHAT, CDR2 FNYEAQ (reference sequence).

The chain uses TRBV18 and TRBJ1-1, with D unresolved. V was cut by 2 bases and J by 10 bases, with 14 bases left in between. Germline V lookup: CDR1 KGHSH, CDR2 LQKENI. The CDR3 has 13 residues. In DNA, the CDR3 is TGTGCCAGCTCACCAGGGGTATCGGACGGAGCTTTCTTT. This codes for CASSPGVSDGAFF. Complete variable domain (other parts from reference TRBV18 and TRBJ1-1): NAGVMQNPRHLVRRRGQEARLRCSPMKGHSHVYWYRQLPEEGLKFMVYLQKENIIDESGMPKERFSAEFPKEGPSILRIQQVVRGDSAAYFCASSPGVSDGAFFGQGTRLTVV.

The chain has TRBV10-3 and TRBJ2-6; 8 bases are shared with TRBD2. The CDR3 is 17 residues long. V dropped 4 bases and J dropped 0; count of bases not matched to a gene: 5. Germline-derived CDR1 and CDR2 are ENHRY and SYGVKD. CDR3 DNA sequence: TGTGCCATCAGTGTCTCGGGGGGGGGCTCTGGGGCCAACGTCCTGACTTTC. Its protein product is CAISVSGGGSGANVLTF.

This clonotype appeared a few times. The chain couples TRBV7-9 to TRBJ2-5, with D perhaps TRBD2 (6 bases). Per germline, CDR1 SEHNR and CDR2 FQNEAQ (reference sequence). The CDR3 extends over 14 amino acids. V was clipped by 0 bases and J by 5 bases, with 10 bases between them. CDR3 loop: CASSLAGGGETQYF. CDR3 DNA sequence: TGTGCCAGCAGCTTAGCGGGAGGTGGCGAGACCCAGTACTTC.

This clonotype was counted between two and nine times. The chain couples TRBV20-1 to TRBJ1-2; possibly TRBD1 for D (6 bases). There are 13 residues in the CDR3. Germline-derived CDR1 and CDR2 are DFQATT and SNEGSKA (reference sequence). CDR3: CRPQGGNNYGYTF. CDR3 DNA: TGCAGACCCCAAGGGGGTAATAACTATGGCTACACCTTC.

This clonotype was counted only a few times. V gene TRBV11-3 combines with J gene TRBJ2-1; 11 nucleotides line up with TRBD1. Germline V gene sequence: CDR1 SGHNT, CDR2 YENEEA. The V and J ends lost 4 bases and 9 bases, in that order; junction bases with no gene match: 8. The CDR3 sequence is 15 residues long. CDR3 loop: CASSSGTGGMGEQFF. Here the CDR3 DNA reads TGTGCCAGCAGCTCGGGGACAGGGGGTATGGGTGAGCAGTTCTTC.

This clonotype was seen a few times. In nucleotides, the CDR3 is TGTGCCAGCAGTTTAGGTAGCTATTTAAACTATGGCTACACCTTC. Its translation is CASSLGSYLNYGYTF. The chain uses TRBV12-3 or TRBV12-4 and TRBJ1-2; D gene uncertain. V gave up 1 base and J gave up 2 bases, with 11 bases separating them. The CDR3 extends over 15 amino acids.